This T cell receptor (beta chain) was obtained from a study of T-cell reconstitution after alpha-beta-depleted transplantation in children. TCRbeta library preparation incorporated unique molecular identifiers. TCRdb reprocessed the PCR reads via MiXCR and lists one record per CDR3 protein. The repertoire consists of 200,000 to 250,000 distinct CDR3 sequences, with roughly a quarter occurring once and the leading ten covering around 4.8%. This TCR was recovered from a female patient aged 2-9 years who had a stem cell transplant for congenital amegakaryocytic thrombocytopenia, so the T cells may come from the graft donor. The specimen comprised PBMCs, mostly from graft donor cells, sampled 360 days after TCRalphabeta/CD19-depleted stem cell transplant.

The chain's CDR3 is CASSGDAKETQYF. CDR3 coding DNA: TGTGCCAGTAGTGGAGACGCAAAAGAGACCCAGTACTTC. The V and J genes are TRBV19 and TRBJ2-5; D not resolved. The CDR3 spans 13 residues. Between the trimmed V and J ends, which lost 5 bases and 3 bases, there was a span of 10 bases. Germline-derived CDR1 and CDR2 are LNHDA and SQIVND (reference sequence).